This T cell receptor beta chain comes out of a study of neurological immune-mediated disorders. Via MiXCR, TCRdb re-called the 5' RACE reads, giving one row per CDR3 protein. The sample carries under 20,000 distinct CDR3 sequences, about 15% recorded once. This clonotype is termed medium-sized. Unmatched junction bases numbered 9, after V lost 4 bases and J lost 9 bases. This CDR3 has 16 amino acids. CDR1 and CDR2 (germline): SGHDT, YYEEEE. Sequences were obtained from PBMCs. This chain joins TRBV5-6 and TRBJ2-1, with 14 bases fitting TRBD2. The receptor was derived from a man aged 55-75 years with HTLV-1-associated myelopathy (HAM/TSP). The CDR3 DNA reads TGTGCCAGCAGCGGGACTAGCGGGGGAGCCTCCATTGAGCAGTTCTTC. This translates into CASSGTSGGASIEQFF.